One and the same sample provided the 21 T cell receptor beta chains below, sequenced in a study of PD-1 blockade in mismatch repair-deficient tumors. Sequencing used immunoSEQ multiplex PCR; TCRdb keeps in-frame clones, though not all of them. The sample shows approximately 110,000 clones, around 80% of them seen only once. Here the sequenced sample was peripheral blood, taken approximately 60 weeks after starting pembrolizumab. The receptors here all came from an adult with mismatch repair-deficient cancer.

V and J are TRBV27 and TRBJ2-1; D tentatively fits TRBD1 or TRBD2 (5 bases each). This CDR3 has 12 residues. V lost 3 bases to trimming and J lost 8 bases, with 8 bases between them. In germline, CDR1 is MNHEY, CDR2 SMNVEV (reference sequence). The CDR3 DNA reads as TGTGCCAGCAGTTTTCGGGGCGATGAGCAGTTCTTC. This gives the protein CASSFRGDEQFF.

The V call is TRBV7-8, the J call TRBJ2-5, with TRBD1 identical over 7 bases. The ends lost 2 bases at V and 1 base at J; junction bases unmatched: 4. CDR1 is SGHVS and CDR2 is FQNEAQ in the germline V gene. CDR3 length equals 15 residues. This CDR3 is CASSLMGQIQETQYF. DNA for the CDR3: TGTGCCAGCAGCTTAATGGGACAGATCCAAGAGACCCAGTACTTC. The full variable domain, in which reference TRBV7-8 and TRBJ2-5 provide the parts outside the CDR3, is GAGVSQSPRYKVAKRGQDVALRCDPISGHVSLFWYQQALGQGPEFLTYFQNEAQLDKSGLPSDRFFAERPEGSVSTLKIQRTQQEDSAVYLCASSLMGQIQETQYFGPGTRLLVL.

J is TRBJ2-7 and V is TRBV6-5; D is tentatively TRBD1 or TRBD2 (5 bases each). This CDR3 comprises 11 residues. From germline, CDR1 is MNHEY and CDR2 SVGAGI. The V and J ends lost 8 bases and 4 bases respectively, with 9 bases between them. CDR3 DNA sequence: TGTGCCAGCCAAGAGGGGTACGAGCAGTACTTC. Amino acid sequence: CASQEGYEQYF.

V usage is TRBV4-2 and J usage is TRBJ1-4, with unresolved D. The V and J ends lost 0 bases and 0 bases respectively, with 2 bases between them. The CDR3 has 14 residues. The germline CDR1 and CDR2 sequences are LGHNA and YNFKEQ. Here the CDR3 DNA reads TGTGCCAGCAGCCAAGAGGCAACTAATGAAAAACTGTTTTTT. Its translation: CASSQEATNEKLFF.

The chain joins TRBV7-8 to TRBJ2-2; D gene ambiguous. From germline, CDR1 is SGHVS and CDR2 FQNEAQ. This CDR3 region has 13 residues. V was trimmed by 3 bases and J by 7 bases, leaving 9 bases between them. The CDR3 DNA reads TGTGCCAGCAGCTTCCTTACCGGCGGGGAGCTGTTTTTT. Amino acids: CASSFLTGGELFF.

There are a few counts of this clone. DNA for the CDR3: TGTGCCTGGAGCCAAAGACAGGAATCCCCCCAGCATTTT. Translated, it gives CAWSQRQESPQHF. The J gene is TRBJ1-5, the V gene TRBV30; D possibly corresponds to TRBD1 (6 bases). Germline V gene data show CDR1 as GTSNPN and CDR2 as SVGIG (reference sequence). Deletions cut 3 bases from V and 10 bases from J, with 16 bases between. This CDR3 comprises 13 residues.

The genes are TRBV27 and TRBJ2-7; 8 nucleotides line up with TRBD2. The CDR3 is 13 amino acids. Germline V gene sequence: CDR1 MNHEY, CDR2 SMNVEV (reference sequence). Trimming removed 6 bases from V and 6 bases from J; junction bases left unmatched: 7. The CDR3 reads CASSRGTRSEQYF. CDR3 DNA sequence: TGTGCCAGCAGCAGAGGGACTAGAAGCGAGCAGTACTTC.

This chain links TRBV21-1 with TRBJ1-5. TRBV21-1 is recorded as a pseudogene. The CDR3 length is 17 residues. CDR3 in amino acids: CASRKSGRGISNQPQHF. The CDR3 nucleotides read TGTGCCAGCAGAAAAAGCGGGAGGGGCATAAGCAATCAGCCCCAGCATTTT.

This clone was seen just once. This chain joins TRBV6-4 and TRBJ2-2; tentative D call: TRBD1 (5 bases). Germline lookup yields CDR1 MRHNA and CDR2 SNTAGT. With 6 bases removed from V and 0 bases from J, the gap between germline ends came to 14 bases. The CDR3 covers 16 residues. CDR3: CASRQHGQANTGELFF. The CDR3 DNA reads TGTGCCAGCAGACAACACGGACAAGCGAACACCGGGGAGCTGTTTTTT.

This clone was detected a few times. CDR3 in DNA: TGTGCCAGCAGCTTAACTAGTTGGGATACGCAGTATTTT. Protein: CASSLTSWDTQYF. V usage is TRBV7-9 and J usage is TRBJ2-3; D is perhaps TRBD2 (5 bases). Germline CDR1 and CDR2: SEHNR and FQNEAQ (reference sequence). Deletions cut 2 bases from V and 6 bases from J, with 9 bases between. The CDR3 extends over 13 amino acids. The full variable domain, with the rest looked up from reference TRBV7-9 and TRBJ2-3, is DTGVSQNPRHKITKRGQNVTFRCDPISEHNRLYWYRQTLGQGPEFLTYFQNEAQLEKSRLLSDRFSAERPKGSFSTLEIQRTEQGDSAMYLCASSLTSWDTQYFGPGTRLTVL.

The chain is built from TRBV10-3 and TRBJ2-5, with 7 bases lining up with TRBD2. CDR3 size: 16 residues. The germline V gene encodes CDR1 ENHRY and CDR2 SYGVKD. The V gene end was trimmed by 1 base and the J gene end by 1 base; junction bases not matched to a gene: 6. CDR3 sequence reads: CAISELMGGVQETQYF. The CDR3 nucleotides read TGTGCCATCAGTGAGTTGATGGGAGGGGTCCAAGAGACCCAGTACTTC.

This chain joins TRBV5-1 and TRBJ2-7; 8 bases are shared with TRBD1. The V segment lost 5 bases and the J segment 3 bases; nucleotides outside the gene matches: 10. This CDR3 is built from 15 residues. Per the germline V gene, CDR1 is SGHRS and CDR2 is YFSETQ. The CDR3 region has the DNA TGCGCCAGCAGTTTAGTGCCGACAGGGGACTACGAGCAGTACTTC. It codes for CASSLVPTGDYEQYF.

The genes are TRBV14 and TRBJ2-5; D is possibly TRBD1 (5 bases). CDR1 is SGHDN and CDR2 is FVKESK in the germline V gene. The CDR3 loop spans 13 amino acids. The V end lost 0 bases, the J end lost 4 bases, and 6 bases lay between the germline ends. This chain's CDR3 is CASSQEGVETQYF. In nucleotides, the CDR3 is TGTGCCAGCAGCCAAGAAGGGGTAGAGACCCAGTACTTC.

The chain is built from TRBV6-5 and TRBJ1-1; no firm D call. CDR1 is MNHEY and CDR2 is SVGAGI in the germline V gene. The V gene lost 8 bases and the J gene lost 4 bases, with 5 bases spanning the gap. The CDR3 totals 10 residues. The chain's CDR3 is CASGVTEAFF. As DNA, the CDR3 is TGTGCCAGCGGGGTCACTGAAGCTTTCTTT.

This rearrangement joins TRBV18 to TRBJ2-7; D is unresolved. This CDR3 region has 15 residues. Trimming pared 3 bases from V and 6 bases from J, leaving 18 bases between. Germline V gene sequence: CDR1 KGHSH, CDR2 LQKENI. The CDR3 DNA sequence: TGTGCCAGCTCACCGGACGGCGCCCGTCGTTTCGAGCAGTACTTC. It is translated as CASSPDGARRFEQYF.

The genes are TRBV5-5 and TRBJ2-5, with 7 bases lining up with TRBD1. Germline assignment: CDR1 SGHKS and CDR2 YYEKEE (reference sequence). V trimming: 4 bases; J trimming: 5 bases; junction bases outside the gene matches: 8. This CDR3 region has 14 residues. The CDR3 loop is CASSQRDRVETQYF. CDR3 DNA sequence: TGTGCCAGCAGCCAACGAGACAGGGTGGAGACCCAGTACTTC.

This clone showed up just once. The V and J genes are TRBV30 and TRBJ1-1; D uncertain. V lost 2 bases and J 0 bases, leaving 7 bases between the germline ends. Germline assignment: CDR1 GTSNPN and CDR2 SVGIG (reference sequence). The CDR3 is made up of 13 amino acids. This chain's CDR3 is CAWSRGLNTEAFF. The CDR3 DNA reads TGTGCCTGGAGTCGGGGTTTGAACACTGAAGCTTTCTTT.

The chain couples TRBV5-4 to TRBJ2-1; 9 bases are a match to TRBD2. CDR3 length: 16 residues. The germline V gene encodes CDR1 SGHNT and CDR2 YYREEE (reference sequence). V shed 4 bases and J 2 bases; nucleotides not matched to a gene: 7. CDR3 sequence (DNA): TGTGCCAGCAGCCCATTCCTAGCGGGGACCTACAATGAGCAGTTCTTC. Its translation: CASSPFLAGTYNEQFF.

The genes are TRBV6-6 and TRBJ2-1; D is possibly TRBD2 (6 bases). Germline-derived CDR1 and CDR2 are MNHNY and SVGAGI (reference sequence). Trimming pared 2 bases from V and 4 bases from J, leaving 12 bases between. The CDR3 has 15 amino acids. As DNA, the CDR3 is TGTGCCAGCAGTTACGACGGGACTGCATACAATGAGCAGTTCTTC. Its translation is CASSYDGTAYNEQFF.

J is TRBJ1-1 and V is TRBV7-6; weak D call: TRBD1 (5 bases). Per germline, CDR1 SGHVS and CDR2 FNYEAQ. V lost 1 base to trimming and J lost 5 bases, with 14 bases between them. The CDR3 length is 15 residues. CDR3 loop: CASSLVGAGETEAFF. DNA for the CDR3: TGTGCCAGCAGCTTAGTCGGGGCCGGGGAGACTGAAGCTTTCTTT.

This chain joins TRBV2 and TRBJ1-5; D unclear. Between the trimmed V and J ends, which lost 1 base and 0 bases, there was a span of 7 bases. Germline assignment: CDR1 SNHLY and CDR2 FYNNEI. This CDR3 contains 15 residues. Here the CDR3 reads CASSEGLASNQPQHF. DNA of the CDR3: TGTGCCAGCAGTGAAGGGTTAGCTAGCAATCAGCCCCAGCATTTT.